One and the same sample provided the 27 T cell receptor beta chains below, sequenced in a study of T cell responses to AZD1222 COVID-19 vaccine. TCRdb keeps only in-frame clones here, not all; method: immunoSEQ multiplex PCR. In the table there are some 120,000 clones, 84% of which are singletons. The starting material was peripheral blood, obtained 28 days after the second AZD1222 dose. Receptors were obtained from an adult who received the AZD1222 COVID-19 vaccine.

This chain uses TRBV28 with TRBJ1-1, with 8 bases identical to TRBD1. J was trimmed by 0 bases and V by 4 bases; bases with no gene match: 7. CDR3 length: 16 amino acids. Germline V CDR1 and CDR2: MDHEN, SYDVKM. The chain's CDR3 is CASSSEAGGMNTEAFF. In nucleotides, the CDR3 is TGTGCCAGCAGTTCCGAGGCAGGGGGCATGAACACTGAAGCTTTCTTT.

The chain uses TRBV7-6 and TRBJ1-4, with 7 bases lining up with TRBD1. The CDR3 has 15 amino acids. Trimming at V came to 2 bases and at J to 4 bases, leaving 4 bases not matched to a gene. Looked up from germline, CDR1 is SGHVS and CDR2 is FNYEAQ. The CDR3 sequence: CASSLSGQNNEKLFF. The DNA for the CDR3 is TGTGCCAGCAGCTTATCGGGACAGAATAATGAAAAACTGTTTTTT.

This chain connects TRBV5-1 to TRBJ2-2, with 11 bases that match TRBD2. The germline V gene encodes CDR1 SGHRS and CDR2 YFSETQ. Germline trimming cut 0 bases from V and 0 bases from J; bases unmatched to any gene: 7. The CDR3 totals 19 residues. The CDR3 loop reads CASSLGLAGPNPNTGELFF. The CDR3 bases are TGCGCCAGCAGCTTGGGACTAGCGGGGCCGAATCCGAACACCGGGGAGCTGTTTTTT.

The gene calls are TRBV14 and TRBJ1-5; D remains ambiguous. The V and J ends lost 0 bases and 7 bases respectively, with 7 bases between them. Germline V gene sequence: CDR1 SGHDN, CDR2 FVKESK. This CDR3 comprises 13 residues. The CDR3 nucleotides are TGTGCCAGCAGCCAAGATCGTGGCCAGCCCCAGCATTTT. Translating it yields CASSQDRGQPQHF.

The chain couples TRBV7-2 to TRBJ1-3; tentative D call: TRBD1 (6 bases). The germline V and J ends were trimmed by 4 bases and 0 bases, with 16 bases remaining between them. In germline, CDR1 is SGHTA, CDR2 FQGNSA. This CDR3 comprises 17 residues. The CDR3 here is CASSSLGGALSGNTIYF. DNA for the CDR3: TGTGCCAGCAGCTCCCTAGGGGGAGCCCTCTCTGGAAACACCATATATTTT.

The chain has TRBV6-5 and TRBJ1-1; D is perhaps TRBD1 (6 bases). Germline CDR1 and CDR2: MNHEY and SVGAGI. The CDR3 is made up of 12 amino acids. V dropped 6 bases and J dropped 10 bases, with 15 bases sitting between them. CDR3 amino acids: CASSQGHLGAFF. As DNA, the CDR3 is TGTGCCAGCAGCCAGGGACATCTTGGAGCTTTCTTT.

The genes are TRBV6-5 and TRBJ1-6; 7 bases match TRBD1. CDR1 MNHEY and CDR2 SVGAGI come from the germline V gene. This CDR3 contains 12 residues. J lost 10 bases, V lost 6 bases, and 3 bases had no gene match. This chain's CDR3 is CASRQGRSPLHF. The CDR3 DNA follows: TGTGCCAGCAGACAGGGGCGCTCACCCCTCCACTTT.

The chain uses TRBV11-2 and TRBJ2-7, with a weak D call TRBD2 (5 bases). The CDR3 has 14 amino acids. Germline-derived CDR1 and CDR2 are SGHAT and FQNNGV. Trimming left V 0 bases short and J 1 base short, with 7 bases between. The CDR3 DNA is TGTGCCAGCAGCTTAGACTCGGGGTCCTACGAGCAGTACTTC. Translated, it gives CASSLDSGSYEQYF.

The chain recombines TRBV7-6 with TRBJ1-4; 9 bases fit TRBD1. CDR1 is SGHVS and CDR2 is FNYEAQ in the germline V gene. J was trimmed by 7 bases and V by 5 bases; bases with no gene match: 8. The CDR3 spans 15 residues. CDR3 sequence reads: CASSLLTGGGEKLFF. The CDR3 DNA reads TGTGCCAGCAGCCTACTGACAGGGGGAGGTGAAAAACTGTTTTTT.

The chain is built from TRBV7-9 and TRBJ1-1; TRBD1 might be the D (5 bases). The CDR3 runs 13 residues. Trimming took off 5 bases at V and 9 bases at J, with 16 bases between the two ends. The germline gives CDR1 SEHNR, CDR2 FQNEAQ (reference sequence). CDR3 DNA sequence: TGTGCCAGCAGCCCCCGGGACGTAACGAAAGCTTTCTTT. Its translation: CASSPRDVTKAFF.

Written as DNA, the CDR3 is TGTGCCAGCAGTATACAGAGGGACAGGGGTCAGCCCCAGCATTTT. It yields the protein CASSIQRDRGQPQHF. J is TRBJ1-5 and V is TRBV6-5; 10 nucleotides agree with TRBD1. The CDR3 extends over 15 amino acids. Germline V gene sequence: CDR1 MNHEY, CDR2 SVGAGI. V was clipped by 5 bases and J by 6 bases; unmatched bases: 7.

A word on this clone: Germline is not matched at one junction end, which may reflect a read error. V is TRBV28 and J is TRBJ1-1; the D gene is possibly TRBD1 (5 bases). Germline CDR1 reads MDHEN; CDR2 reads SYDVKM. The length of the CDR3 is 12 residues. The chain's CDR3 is CASSPDKWTYPF. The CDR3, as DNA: TGTGCCAGCAGCCCGGACAAGTGGACGTATCCCTTT.

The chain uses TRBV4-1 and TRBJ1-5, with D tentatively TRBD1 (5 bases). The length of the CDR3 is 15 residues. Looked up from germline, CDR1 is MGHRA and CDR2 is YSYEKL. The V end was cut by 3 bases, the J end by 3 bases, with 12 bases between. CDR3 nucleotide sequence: TGCGCCAGCAGCCACCACCGGGGCCCCAATCAGCCCCAGCATTTT. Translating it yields CASSHHRGPNQPQHF.

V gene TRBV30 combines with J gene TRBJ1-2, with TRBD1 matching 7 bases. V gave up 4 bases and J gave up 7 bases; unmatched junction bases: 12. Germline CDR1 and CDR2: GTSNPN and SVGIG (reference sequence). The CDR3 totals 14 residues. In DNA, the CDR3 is TGTGCCTGGAATCCCCAACAGGGGATAGGTGGCTACACCTTC. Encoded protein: CAWNPQQGIGGYTF.

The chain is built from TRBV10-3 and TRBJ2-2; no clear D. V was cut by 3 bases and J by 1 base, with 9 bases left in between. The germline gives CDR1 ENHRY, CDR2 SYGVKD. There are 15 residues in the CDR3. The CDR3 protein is CAISEPPGNTGELFF. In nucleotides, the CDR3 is TGTGCCATCAGTGAACCCCCAGGGAACACCGGGGAGCTGTTTTTT.

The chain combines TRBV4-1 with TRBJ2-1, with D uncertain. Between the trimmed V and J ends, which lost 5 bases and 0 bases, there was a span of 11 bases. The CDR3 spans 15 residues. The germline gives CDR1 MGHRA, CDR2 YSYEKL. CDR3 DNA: TGCGCCAGCAGCTACCAGGAATCCTCCTACAATGAGCAGTTCTTC. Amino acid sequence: CASSYQESSYNEQFF.

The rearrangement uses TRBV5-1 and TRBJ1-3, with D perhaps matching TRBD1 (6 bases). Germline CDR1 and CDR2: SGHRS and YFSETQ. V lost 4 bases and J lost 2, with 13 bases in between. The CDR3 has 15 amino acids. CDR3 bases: TGCGCCAGCAGCGACACCGGGACACCTGGAAACACCATATATTTT. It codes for CASSDTGTPGNTIYF. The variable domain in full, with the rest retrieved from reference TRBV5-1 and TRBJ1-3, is KAGVTQTPRYLIKTRGQQVTLSCSPISGHRSVSWYQQTPGQGLQFLFEYFSETQRNKGNFPGRFSGRQFSNSRSEMNVSTLELGDSALYLCASSDTGTPGNTIYFGEGSWLTVV.

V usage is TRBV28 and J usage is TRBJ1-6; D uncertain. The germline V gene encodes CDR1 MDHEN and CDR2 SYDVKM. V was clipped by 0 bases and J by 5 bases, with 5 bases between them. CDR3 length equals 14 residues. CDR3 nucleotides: TGTGCCAGCAGTTTATGGCAGGATAATTCACCCCTCCACTTT. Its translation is CASSLWQDNSPLHF. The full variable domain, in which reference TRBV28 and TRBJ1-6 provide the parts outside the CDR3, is DVKVTQSSRYLVKRTGEKVFLECVQDMDHENMFWYRQDPGLGLRLIYFSYDVKMKEKGDIPEGYSVSREKKERFSLILESASTNQTSMYLCASSLWQDNSPLHFGNGTRLTVT.

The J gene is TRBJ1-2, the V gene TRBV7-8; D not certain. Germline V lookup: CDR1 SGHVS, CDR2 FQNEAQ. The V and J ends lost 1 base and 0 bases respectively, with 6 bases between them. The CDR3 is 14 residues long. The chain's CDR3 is CASSLVGANYGYTF. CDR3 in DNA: TGTGCCAGCAGCTTAGTTGGAGCTAACTATGGCTACACCTTC. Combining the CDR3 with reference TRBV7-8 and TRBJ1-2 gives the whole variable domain GAGVSQSPRYKVAKRGQDVALRCDPISGHVSLFWYQQALGQGPEFLTYFQNEAQLDKSGLPSDRFFAERPEGSVSTLKIQRTQQEDSAVYLCASSLVGANYGYTFGSGTRLTVV.

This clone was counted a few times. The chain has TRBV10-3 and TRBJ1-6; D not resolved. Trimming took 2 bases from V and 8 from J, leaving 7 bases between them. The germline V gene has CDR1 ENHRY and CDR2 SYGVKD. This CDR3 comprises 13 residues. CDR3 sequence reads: CAISEDSDSPLHF. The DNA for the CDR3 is TGTGCCATCAGTGAGGACTCAGATTCACCCCTCCACTTT.

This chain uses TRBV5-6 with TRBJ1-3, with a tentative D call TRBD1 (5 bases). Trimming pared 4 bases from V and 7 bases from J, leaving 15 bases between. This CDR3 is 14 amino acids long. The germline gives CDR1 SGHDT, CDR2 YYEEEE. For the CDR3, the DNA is TGTGCCAGCAGCCCGGGAGGGGCGGGCAACACCATATATTTT. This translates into CASSPGGAGNTIYF.

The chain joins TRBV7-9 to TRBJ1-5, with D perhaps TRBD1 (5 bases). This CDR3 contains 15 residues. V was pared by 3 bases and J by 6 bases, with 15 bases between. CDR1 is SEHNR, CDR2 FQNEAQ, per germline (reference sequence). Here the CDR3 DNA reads TGTGCCAGCAGCTTGGGGTCAGGGATCAGTCAGCCCCAGCATTTT. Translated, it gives CASSLGSGISQPQHF.

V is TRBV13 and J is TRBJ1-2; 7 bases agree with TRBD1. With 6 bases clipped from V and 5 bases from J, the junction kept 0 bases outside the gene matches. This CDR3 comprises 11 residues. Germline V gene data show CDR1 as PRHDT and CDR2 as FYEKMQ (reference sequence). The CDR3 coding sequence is TGTGCCAGCAGGACAGGGTATGGCTACACCTTC. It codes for CASRTGYGYTF.

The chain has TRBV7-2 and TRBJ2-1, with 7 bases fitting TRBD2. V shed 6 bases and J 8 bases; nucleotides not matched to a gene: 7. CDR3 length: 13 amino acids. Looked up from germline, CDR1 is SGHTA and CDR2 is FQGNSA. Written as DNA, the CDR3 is TGTGCCAGCAGATCGGGCGGGGGTGATGAGCAGTTCTTC. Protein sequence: CASRSGGGDEQFF.

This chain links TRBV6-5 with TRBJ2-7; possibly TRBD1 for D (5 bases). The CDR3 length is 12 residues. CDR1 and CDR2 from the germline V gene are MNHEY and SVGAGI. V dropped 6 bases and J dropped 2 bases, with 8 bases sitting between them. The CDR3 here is CASRRGTYEQYF. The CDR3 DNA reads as TGTGCCAGCAGAAGGGGTACCTACGAGCAGTACTTC.

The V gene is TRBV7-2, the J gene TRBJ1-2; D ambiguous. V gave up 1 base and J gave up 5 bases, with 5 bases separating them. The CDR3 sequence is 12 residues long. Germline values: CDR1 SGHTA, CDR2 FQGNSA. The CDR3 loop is CASSLGQYGYTF. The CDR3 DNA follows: TGTGCCAGCAGCTTAGGCCAGTATGGCTACACCTTC.

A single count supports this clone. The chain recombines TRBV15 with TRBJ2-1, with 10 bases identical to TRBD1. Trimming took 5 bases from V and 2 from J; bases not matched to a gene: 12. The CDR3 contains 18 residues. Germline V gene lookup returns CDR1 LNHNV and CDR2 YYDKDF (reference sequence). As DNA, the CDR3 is TGTGCCACCAGCGGCGACAGGGGGCAGAAACGAACCTACAATGAGCAGTTCTTC. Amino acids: CATSGDRGQKRTYNEQFF.